This section outlines one T cell receptor beta chain sequence together with its context. TCRdb analysed the 5' RACE reads with MiXCR anew, one entry per CDR3 protein. The sample comprises fewer than 65,000 distinct CDR3 sequences, around 30% of which are singletons, and approximately 2.2% rests with the top ten. The CDR3 covers 11 residues. Looked up from germline, CDR1 is SGHNT and CDR2 is YYREEE (reference sequence). V was clipped by 4 bases and J by 8 bases, with 7 bases between them. Sample: tumor-infiltrating naive CD4+ T cells sorted from the breast tumor. Subset: naive CD4+ T cells, CD4+CD45RA+CD25-. This sequence was found in a female donor with breast cancer. This rearrangement joins TRBV5-4 to TRBJ2-1; D is unclear. CDR3 loop: CASSVVDEQFF. CDR3 nucleotide sequence: TGTGCCAGCAGCGTAGTGGATGAGCAGTTCTTC. Supplemented by reference TRBV5-4 and TRBJ2-1, the full variable domain reads ETGVTQSPTHLIKTRGQQVTLRCSSQSGHNTVSWYQQALGQGPQFIFQYYREEENGRGNFPPRFSGLQFPNYSSELNVNALELDDSALYLCASSVVDEQFFGPGTRLTVL.